These 31 T cell receptor beta chains were sequenced from one sample in a study of T cells in Graves' hyperthyroidism and ophthalmopathy. The source material, RNA transcripts, was used to amplify TCR beta CDR3 regions. During a first-round RT-PCR of the TCR CDR3, the HTBI primer set was used. From the multiplex PCR reads, TCRdb called clonotypes with MiXCR, one entry per CDR3 protein. Counted here are approximately 260,000 distinct CDR3 sequences, roughly 15% occurring once; the ten biggest clones make up under 35%. The specimen was blood. These receptor sequences come from a woman aged 45-59 years with Graves' hyperthyroidism that later progressed to Graves' ophthalmopathy.

A single count supports this clonotype. This rearrangement joins TRBV5-1 to TRBJ2-7, with TRBD2 identical over 11 bases. CDR3 length: 16 amino acids. The V and J ends lost 4 bases and 2 bases, in that order; junction bases with no gene match: 8. Germline assignment: CDR1 SGHRS and CDR2 YFSETQ. CDR3 region: CASSPGGSGRAYEQYF. In DNA form, the CDR3 reads TGCGCCAGCAGCCCTGGCGGTAGCGGGAGGGCCTACGAGCAGTACTTC.

Only a few counts were recorded for this clonotype. The rearrangement joins TRBV5-8 to TRBJ2-1; tentatively, D is TRBD2 (5 bases). Germline CDR1 SGHTS, CDR2 YDEGEE. The CDR3 is 15 residues long. Trimming stripped 4 bases from V and 0 bases from J, with 11 bases between. The CDR3 region is CASSPSSSSYNEQFF. The DNA of the CDR3 is TGTGCCAGCAGCCCTAGCTCGAGCTCCTACAATGAGCAGTTCTTC.

This clonotype was seen more than once but under ten times. V usage is TRBV14 and J usage is TRBJ2-3; D is uncertain. The CDR3 sequence is 15 residues long. Per the germline V gene, CDR1 is SGHDN and CDR2 is FVKESK. The V end was cut by 4 bases, the J end by 4 bases, with 15 bases between. CDR3 sequence reads: CASSRLMILPDTQYF. As DNA, the CDR3 is TGTGCCAGCAGCCGCCTCATGATCCTCCCAGATACGCAGTATTTT.

This chain connects TRBV20-1 to TRBJ2-3; 11 nucleotides match TRBD2. CDR1 is DFQATT, CDR2 SNEGSKA, per germline (reference sequence). There are 17 residues in the CDR3. The junction had 15 bases not matched to a gene; V was cut back by 3 bases and J by 7 bases. CDR3 nucleotides: TGCAGTGCTAGGGAGCCAGGTCGACTAGCGGGATCAAATACGCAGTATTTT. Translated: CSAREPGRLAGSNTQYF.

This clonotype showed up many times. The chain couples TRBV11-2 to TRBJ1-1, with 7 bases that match TRBD1. V lost 5 bases and J lost 0; bases outside the gene matches: 6. Germline V gives CDR1 SGHAT, CDR2 FQNNGV. The CDR3 consists of 15 residues. This chain's CDR3 is CASSRSTGLNTEAFF. CDR3 DNA: TGTGCCAGCAGCCGATCGACAGGGTTGAACACTGAAGCTTTCTTT.

In this sample, this clonotype turned up many times. This sequence joins TRBV30 and TRBJ1-2; D uncertain. Trimming removed 4 bases at V and 4 bases at J, with 13 bases between. CDR1 is GTSNPN and CDR2 is SVGIG in the germline V gene (reference sequence). This CDR3 spans 13 amino acids. The CDR3, as DNA: TGTGCCTGGACTCTGGGTGGGAGCTATGGCTACACCTTC. Translation: CAWTLGGSYGYTF.

This clonotype was seen more than once but under ten times. V is TRBV5-4 and J is TRBJ2-5, with D possibly TRBD2 on 6 matching bases. CDR1 is SGHNT and CDR2 is YYREEE in the germline V gene (reference sequence). The CDR3 loop spans 14 amino acids. With 0 bases removed from V and 4 bases from J, the gap between germline ends came to 10 bases. The CDR3 nucleotides are TGTGCCAGCAGCTTGGCGGGAGAACGAGAGACCCAGTACTTC. Amino acids: CASSLAGERETQYF. The variable domain in full, completed from reference TRBV5-4 and TRBJ2-5, reads ETGVTQSPTHLIKTRGQQVTLRCSSQSGHNTVSWYQQALGQGPQFIFQYYREEENGRGNFPPRFSGLQFPNYSSELNVNALELDDSALYLCASSLAGERETQYFGPGTRLLVL.

This clonotype has just a few counts. The gene calls are TRBV19 and TRBJ1-1, with a possible D match to TRBD1 (5 bases). Germline V gene lookup returns CDR1 LNHDA and CDR2 SQIVND (reference sequence). Trimming cost V 3 bases and J 1 base, with 9 bases left between them. This CDR3 contains 14 residues. CDR3 sequence reads: CASSIGGRNTEAFF. CDR3 nucleotide sequence: TGTGCCAGTAGTATCGGGGGACGGAACACTGAAGCTTTCTTT.

The J gene is TRBJ2-1, the V gene TRBV29-1; D is possibly TRBD1 or TRBD2 (5 bases each). Trimming removed 3 bases from V and 8 bases from J, with 23 bases in between. The CDR3 covers 16 residues. Germline CDR1 is SQVTM and CDR2 is ANQGSEA. CDR3 protein: CSVEAGRLAQGDEQFF. In nucleotides, the CDR3 is TGCAGCGTTGAGGCAGGGCGGCTAGCCCAAGGGGATGAGCAGTTCTTC.

The chain joins TRBV20-1 to TRBJ1-5; D unclear. This CDR3 comprises 12 residues. Germline CDR1 is DFQATT and CDR2 is SNEGSKA (reference sequence). Deletions cut 6 bases from V and 1 base from J, with 7 bases between. In nucleotides, the CDR3 is TGCAGTGCCACGGACAGCAATCAGCCCCAGCATTTT. It codes for CSATDSNQPQHF.

A few counts support this clonotype. This chain uses TRBV6-1 with TRBJ1-1; tentative D call: TRBD1 (5 bases). Germline V lookup: CDR1 MNHNS, CDR2 SASEGT. V was cut by 6 bases and J by 6 bases, with 17 bases left in between. CDR3 size: 14 residues. The CDR3, as DNA: TGTGCCAGCAGGCTCGGGGCGATTTCTCCTGAAGCTTTCTTT. Encoded protein: CASRLGAISPEAFF.

Many counts were recorded for this clonotype. The chain joins TRBV19 to TRBJ2-1; D is possibly TRBD2 (5 bases). The CDR3 has 14 residues. Germline loops: CDR1 LNHDA, CDR2 SQIVND (reference sequence). V lost 7 bases and J 4 bases, leaving 14 bases between the germline ends. CDR3 protein: CASKDSPQYNEQFF. For the CDR3, the DNA is TGTGCCAGTAAGGACTCACCACAATACAATGAGCAGTTCTTC.

This clonotype was seen repeatedly, ten times or more. V gene TRBV6-1 combines with J gene TRBJ2-7; 9 bases are shared with TRBD2. V lost 0 bases to trimming and J lost 7 bases; unmatched junction nucleotides: 10. Germline assignment: CDR1 MNHNS and CDR2 SASEGT. The CDR3 is made up of 16 amino acids. CDR3 bases: TGTGCCAGCAGTGAAGCGGGGACTAGCACCCCCCGGGAGCAGTACTTC. Translating it yields CASSEAGTSTPREQYF.

This clonotype was detected a few times. The chain combines TRBV4-2 with TRBJ2-1, with D unclear. With 4 bases removed from V and 5 bases from J, the gap between germline ends came to 12 bases. Germline V gives CDR1 LGHNA, CDR2 YNFKEQ. The CDR3 loop spans 14 amino acids. The chain's CDR3 is CASSREANHNEQFF. CDR3 sequence (DNA): TGTGCCAGCAGCCGAGAGGCCAACCACAATGAGCAGTTCTTC.

This clonotype has a count of ten or more. V usage is TRBV14 and J usage is TRBJ2-1; D is tentatively TRBD1 or TRBD2 (6 bases each). This CDR3 is 15 amino acids long. From germline, CDR1 is SGHDN and CDR2 FVKESK. V was pared by 1 base and J by 7 bases, with 14 bases between. In DNA, the CDR3 is TGTGCCAGCAGCCAAGGAGGGGGGAGAGGGAATGAGCAGTTCTTC. As protein: CASSQGGGRGNEQFF.

In its sample, this clonotype was seen many times. CDR3 nucleotide sequence: TGTGCCAGCAGAGATAAGGGGACCGGGGAGCTGTTTTTT. Protein sequence: CASRDKGTGELFF. This chain uses TRBV6-1 with TRBJ2-2; D is perhaps TRBD1 (5 bases). Trimming removed 6 bases from V and 5 bases from J, with 10 bases in between. The germline gives CDR1 MNHNS, CDR2 SASEGT. This CDR3 has 13 amino acids.

The rearrangement links TRBV20-1 to TRBJ2-3; TRBD2 might be the D (6 bases). V was cut by 5 bases and J by 0 bases, with 15 bases left in between. There are 15 residues in the CDR3. The germline V gene has CDR1 DFQATT and CDR2 SNEGSKA (reference sequence). CDR3 DNA: TGCAGTGCTCATGAGCGGGCTTCTAGCACAGATACGCAGTATTTT. Protein: CSAHERASSTDTQYF.

In this sample, this clonotype turned up many times. The J gene is TRBJ2-1, the V gene TRBV27; either TRBD1 or TRBD2 may supply D (5 bases each). The V and J ends lost 3 bases and 9 bases respectively, with 15 bases between them. In germline, CDR1 is MNHEY, CDR2 SMNVEV (reference sequence). The CDR3 sequence is 14 residues long. The chain's CDR3 is CASSFLLARGEQFF. For the CDR3, the DNA is TGTGCCAGCAGTTTCTTGTTAGCGAGGGGTGAGCAGTTCTTC.

This clonotype was observed a few times. The CDR3 DNA follows: TGTGCCAGCAGTGGGTCTTTCTATGGCTACACCTTC. Protein: CASSGSFYGYTF. This rearrangement joins TRBV2 to TRBJ1-2; D is undetermined. The CDR3 spans 12 residues. V lost 4 bases to trimming and J lost 4 bases, with 7 bases between them. CDR1 is SNHLY and CDR2 is FYNNEI in the germline V gene.

This clonotype was counted between two and nine times. This chain links TRBV27 with TRBJ2-7; 7 bases fit TRBD1. This CDR3 has 14 residues. V lost 4 bases, J lost 2 bases, and 5 bases stayed unmatched. The germline V gene encodes CDR1 MNHEY and CDR2 SMNVEV (reference sequence). The CDR3 region has the DNA TGTGCCAGCAGTTACAGGGGTTTACCCTACGAGCAGTACTTC. This translates into CASSYRGLPYEQYF.

This clonotype was seen many times. The chain recombines TRBV28 with TRBJ2-7; maybe TRBD1 (5 bases). The CDR3 is 13 amino acids. V gave up 4 bases and J gave up 2 bases, with 9 bases separating them. Germline V lookup: CDR1 MDHEN, CDR2 SYDVKM. The CDR3 protein is CASSSRQTYEQYF. DNA for the CDR3: TGTGCCAGCAGTTCACGACAGACCTACGAGCAGTACTTC.

At least ten counts were recorded for this clonotype. The chain uses TRBV6-1 and TRBJ2-3, with 13 nucleotides matching TRBD2. V lost 5 bases and J lost 5; bases outside the gene matches: 10. Germline values: CDR1 MNHNS, CDR2 SASEGT. The CDR3 loop spans 17 amino acids. This chain's CDR3 is CASSLSLLAGGQDTQYF. CDR3 coding DNA: TGTGCCAGCAGTCTATCCCTACTAGCGGGAGGGCAAGATACGCAGTATTTT.

The chain links TRBV28 to TRBJ1-6, with no clear D. Trimming cost V 6 bases and J 7 bases, with 16 bases left between them. CDR3 size: 15 residues. CDR1 MDHEN and CDR2 SYDVKM come from the germline V gene. The CDR3 reads CASSPSQRLNSPLHF. The CDR3 region has the DNA TGTGCCAGCAGCCCCAGCCAGCGGCTGAATTCACCCCTCCACTTT.

This clonotype has only a few counts. This may be a read error: a much more frequent sequence differs by one nucleotide. This chain joins TRBV6-1 and TRBJ2-1; possibly TRBD2 for D (5 bases). V dropped 2 bases and J dropped 0 bases, with 8 bases sitting between them. The CDR3 length is 15 residues. Germline loops: CDR1 MNHNS, CDR2 SASEGT. CDR3 amino acids: CASSERGSSYNEQFF. In nucleotides, the CDR3 is TGTGCCAGCAGTGAACGGGGAAGCTCCTACAATGAGCAGTTCTTC.

This clonotype was counted many times. CDR3 sequence reads: CASSLVGLAGVKNEQFF. The CDR3 DNA reads as TGTGCCAGCAGCTTAGTGGGTCTAGCGGGAGTAAAGAATGAGCAGTTCTTC. The V and J genes are TRBV11-2 and TRBJ2-1; 10 nucleotides match TRBD2. The CDR3 consists of 17 residues. Germline loops: CDR1 SGHAT, CDR2 FQNNGV. The V and J ends lost 1 base and 7 bases, in that order; junction bases with no gene match: 10.

This clonotype was counted ten times or more. The gene calls are TRBV27 and TRBJ1-5, with TRBD1 as a possible D gene (6 bases). Germline V gives CDR1 MNHEY, CDR2 SMNVEV (reference sequence). This CDR3 has 13 residues. The V gene lost 8 bases and the J gene lost 4 bases, with 12 bases spanning the gap. The CDR3: CASGGSLNQPQHF. The CDR3, as DNA: TGTGCCAGCGGGGGCAGCCTAAATCAGCCCCAGCATTTT.

A few counts support this clonotype. The rearrangement links TRBV27 to TRBJ2-7, with 8 bases that match TRBD2. The V and J ends lost 6 bases and 2 bases, in that order; junction bases with no gene match: 9. The germline gives CDR1 MNHEY, CDR2 SMNVEV (reference sequence). The CDR3 length is 15 residues. The DNA for the CDR3 is TGTGCCAGCAGGTTTGGCGGGAGGACTACCTACGAGCAGTACTTC. The encoded protein is CASRFGGRTTYEQYF.

Ten or more counts support this clonotype. The chain has TRBV3-1 and TRBJ1-1; TRBD1 might be the D (6 bases). The V end lost 0 bases, the J end lost 0 bases, and 14 bases lay between the germline ends. This CDR3 has 17 residues. Germline V CDR1 and CDR2: LGHDT, YNNKEL (reference sequence). The CDR3 protein is CASSQEGWGAVNTEAFF. As DNA, the CDR3 is TGTGCCAGCAGCCAAGAGGGTTGGGGGGCAGTGAACACTGAAGCTTTCTTT.

This clonotype was counted at least ten times. The genes are TRBV10-2 and TRBJ2-5; D not resolved. The length of the CDR3 is 13 residues. Germline V gene lookup returns CDR1 WSHSY and CDR2 SAAADI. Trimming shortened V by 3 bases and J by 3 bases, and 8 bases separated the two germline ends. CDR3 loop: CASSERGKETQYF. The CDR3 nucleotides read TGCGCCAGCAGTGAACGTGGGAAAGAGACCCAGTACTTC.

This clonotype was seen many times. This rearrangement joins TRBV20-1 to TRBJ1-6, with 7 bases matching TRBD1. V was pared by 1 base and J by 5 bases, with 5 bases of the junction left unmatched. The CDR3 is 15 residues long. Germline V lookup: CDR1 DFQATT, CDR2 SNEGSKA (reference sequence). Here the CDR3 DNA reads TGCAGTGCTAGAGTCCCGGGACAGAATAATTCACCCCTCCACTTT. It translates to CSARVPGQNNSPLHF.

This clonotype was recorded at least ten times. For the CDR3, the DNA is TGTGCCAGCAGGGGGGACAACTATGGCTACACCTTC. This translates into CASRGDNYGYTF. This rearrangement joins TRBV2 to TRBJ1-2; D might be TRBD1 (5 bases). Per the germline V gene, CDR1 is SNHLY and CDR2 is FYNNEI. This CDR3 has 12 residues. V was pared by 6 bases and J by 2 bases, with 7 bases between.